Listed below are T cell receptor beta chains from one sample, sequenced in a study of lymphopenia after photon versus proton radiotherapy. Produced via immunoSEQ multiplex PCR; TCRdb's table is partial and in-frame only. The sample holds more than 20,000 clones; 84% are singletons and the top ten take roughly a quarter. The sample was peripheral blood, taken from a patient treated with photon-based radiotherapy. All receptors come from a man aged 35 to 55 with gastric cancer. CDR3s include the opening cysteine and the closing phenylalanine or tryptophan. A D gene is named only where the DNA matches it firmly. The size of a clone is reported for some rows only, either as once, few or many, or as a class for expanded clones.

J gene: TRBJ1-4
V gene: TRBV5-6
clone size: NA
D gene: NA
CDR3 protein: CASSRGERSGNEKLFF
CDR3 DNA: TGTGCCAGCAGCAGGGGAGAGCGCTCCGGGAATGAAAAACTGTTTTTT

J gene: TRBJ2-7
V gene: TRBV5-6
clone size: few
D gene: TRBD1
CDR3 protein: CASSPGQASYEQYF
CDR3 DNA: TGTGCCAGCAGTCCGGGACAGGCCTCCTACGAGCAGTACTTC

J gene: TRBJ2-4
V gene: TRBV19
clone size: NA
D gene: NA
CDR3 protein: CASSIVSFGENIQYF
CDR3 DNA: TGTGCCAGTAGTATAGTATCCTTTGGGGAAAACATTCAGTACTTC

J gene: TRBJ1-2
V gene: TRBV7-2
clone size: NA
D gene: NA
CDR3 protein: CASSLRQSTNYGYTF
CDR3 DNA: TGTGCCAGCAGCTTGAGACAGTCTACCAACTATGGCTACACCTTC

J gene: TRBJ1-5
V gene: TRBV6-1
clone size: NA
D gene: TRBD1
CDR3 protein: CASRGDRLDQPQHF
CDR3 DNA: TGTGCCAGCAGGGGGGACAGGCTGGATCAGCCCCAGCATTTT

J gene: TRBJ1-2
V gene: TRBV5-1
clone size: NA
D gene: TRBD1
CDR3 protein: CASSLPGQGVYTF
CDR3 DNA: TGCGCCAGCAGCTTGCCCGGACAGGGGGTCTACACCTTC

J gene: TRBJ1-6
V gene: TRBV5-6
clone size: NA
D gene: NA
CDR3 protein: CASSLVGSHSPLHF
CDR3 DNA: TGTGCCAGCAGCTTGGTGGGATCCCATTCACCCCTCCACTTT

J gene: TRBJ2-3
V gene: TRBV27
clone size: few
D gene: NA
CDR3 protein: CASSSAVWGDTQYF
CDR3 DNA: TGTGCCAGCAGTTCGGCGGTTTGGGGCGATACGCAGTATTTT

J gene: TRBJ1-2
V gene: TRBV30
clone size: NA
D gene: NA
CDR3 protein: CAWSVRREGYTF
CDR3 DNA: TGTGCCTGGAGTGTACGGAGGGAAGGCTACACCTTC

J gene: TRBJ1-2
V gene: TRBV19
clone size: NA
D gene: TRBD1
CDR3 protein: CASSTGLTGKGGYTF
CDR3 DNA: TGTGCCAGTAGTACTGGACTGACAGGGAAGGGCGGCTACACCTTC

J gene: TRBJ2-1
V gene: TRBV30
clone size: NA
D gene: TRBD1
CDR3 protein: CAWTGQGWYNEQFF
CDR3 DNA: TGTGCCTGGACCGGACAGGGATGGTACAATGAGCAGTTCTTC

J gene: TRBJ1-5
V gene: TRBV5-6
clone size: NA
D gene: TRBD1
CDR3 protein: CASSGGPGQVYNQPQHF
CDR3 DNA: TGTGCCAGCAGCGGCGGTCCGGGACAGGTGTACAATCAGCCCCAGCATTTT

J gene: TRBJ2-7
V gene: TRBV6-5
clone size: NA
D gene: NA
CDR3 protein: CASSYVRGALDEQYF
CDR3 DNA: TGTGCCAGCAGTTACGTAAGGGGGGCCCTGGACGAGCAGTACTTC

J gene: TRBJ1-6
V gene: TRBV30
clone size: NA
D gene: NA
CDR3 protein: CAWSPRGNNSPLHF
CDR3 DNA: TGTGCCTGGAGCCCTAGGGGGAACAATTCACCCCTCCACTTT

J gene: TRBJ1-6
V gene: TRBV10-3
clone size: NA
D gene: NA
CDR3 protein: CAISEAGYNSPLHF
CDR3 DNA: TGTGCCATCAGTGAGGCGGGGTATAATTCACCCCTCCACTTT

J gene: TRBJ2-3
V gene: TRBV15
clone size: NA
D gene: TRBD2
CDR3 protein: CATAGGRTDTQYF
CDR3 DNA: TGTGCCACCGCGGGGGGGCGCACAGATACGCAGTATTTT

J gene: TRBJ1-1
V gene: TRBV29-1
clone size: NA
D gene: NA
CDR3 protein: CSVREGVYTEAFF
CDR3 DNA: TGCAGCGTTAGGGAGGGAGTTTACACTGAAGCTTTCTTT

J gene: TRBJ2-1
V gene: TRBV5-1
clone size: NA
D gene: TRBD2
CDR3 protein: CASSSSGSSYNEQFF
CDR3 DNA: TGCGCCAGCAGTTCTAGCGGGAGCTCCTACAATGAGCAGTTCTTC

J gene: TRBJ1-5
V gene: TRBV6-1
clone size: NA
D gene: NA
CDR3 protein: CASSAGGVVNQPQHF
CDR3 DNA: TGTGCCAGCAGTGCCGGGGGGGTAGTCAATCAGCCCCAGCATTTT

J gene: TRBJ2-3
V gene: TRBV12-5
clone size: NA
D gene: NA
CDR3 protein: CASGYSGSTDTQYF
CDR3 DNA: TGTGCTAGTGGATACAGCGGTAGCACAGATACGCAGTATTTT

J gene: TRBJ1-3
V gene: TRBV13
clone size: NA
D gene: NA
CDR3 protein: CASSLEDTARNTIYF
CDR3 DNA: TGTGCCAGCAGCTTAGAAGACACAGCAAGAAACACCATATATTTT

J gene: TRBJ2-7
V gene: TRBV18
clone size: NA
D gene: TRBD2
CDR3 protein: CASSPRSASGGAWGSYEQYF
CDR3 DNA: TGTGCCAGCTCACCAAGGTCGGCTAGCGGGGGGGCCTGGGGCTCCTACGAGCAGTACTTC

J gene: TRBJ1-1
V gene: TRBV7-9
clone size: NA
D gene: TRBD1
CDR3 protein: CATRTGGPEAFF
CDR3 DNA: TGTGCCACAAGGACAGGAGGGCCTGAAGCTTTCTTT

J gene: TRBJ1-4
V gene: TRBV5-3
clone size: few
D gene: NA
CDR3 protein: CASMAGNEKLFF
CDR3 DNA: TGTGCCAGCATGGCGGGGAATGAAAAACTGTTTTTT

J gene: TRBJ2-7
V gene: TRBV7-2
clone size: NA
D gene: NA
CDR3 protein: CASSLSGQIYEQYF
CDR3 DNA: TGTGCCAGCAGCTTATCAGGACAGATCTACGAGCAGTACTTC

J gene: TRBJ1-3
V gene: TRBV2
clone size: NA
D gene: TRBD1
CDR3 protein: CASRADRAGNTIYF
CDR3 DNA: TGTGCCAGCAGAGCCGACAGGGCAGGAAACACCATATATTTT

J gene: TRBJ2-5
V gene: TRBV10-3
clone size: NA
D gene: TRBD2
CDR3 protein: CAISEGLAGNQETQYF
CDR3 DNA: TGTGCCATCAGTGAGGGACTAGCGGGGAATCAAGAGACCCAGTACTTC

J gene: TRBJ1-1
V gene: TRBV7-3
clone size: medium-sized
D gene: NA
CDR3 protein: CASSLGRGAEAFF
CDR3 DNA: TGTGCCAGCAGCTTAGGTCGGGGCGCTGAAGCTTTCTTT

J gene: TRBJ2-6
V gene: TRBV9
clone size: NA
D gene: TRBD1
CDR3 protein: CASSPRSGQGAGANVLTF
CDR3 DNA: TGTGCCAGCAGCCCAAGGAGTGGACAGGGGGCAGGGGCCAACGTCCTGACTTTC

J gene: TRBJ2-7
V gene: TRBV30
clone size: once
D gene: TRBD1
CDR3 protein: CAWTRTGSYEQYF
CDR3 DNA: TGTGCCTGGACTCGGACAGGGTCCTACGAGCAGTACTTC

J gene: TRBJ1-4
V gene: TRBV7-9
clone size: NA
D gene: TRBD1
CDR3 protein: CASSLGDRAFEKLFF
CDR3 DNA: TGTGCCAGCAGCCTAGGGGACAGGGCGTTTGAAAAACTGTTTTTT

J gene: TRBJ2-7
V gene: TRBV7-2
clone size: NA
D gene: NA
CDR3 protein: CASSLGQLRTYEQYF
CDR3 DNA: TGTGCCAGCAGCTTAGGACAACTCCGAACCTACGAGCAGTACTTC

J gene: TRBJ1-2
V gene: TRBV7-9
clone size: NA
D gene: TRBD1
CDR3 protein: CATPTGDYGYTF
CDR3 DNA: TGTGCCACTCCGACAGGGGACTATGGCTACACCTTC

J gene: TRBJ2-3
V gene: TRBV29-1
clone size: NA
D gene: TRBD1
CDR3 protein: CSVQGQSGTDTQYF
CDR3 DNA: TGCAGCGTTCAGGGACAGTCTGGCACAGATACGCAGTATTTT

J gene: TRBJ1-1
V gene: TRBV27
clone size: NA
D gene: NA
CDR3 protein: CASSFGSWGTEAFF
CDR3 DNA: TGTGCCAGCAGTTTCGGGTCTTGGGGCACTGAAGCTTTCTTT

J gene: TRBJ2-1
V gene: TRBV6-5
clone size: NA
D gene: TRBD2
CDR3 protein: CASRTSGGTYNEQFF
CDR3 DNA: TGTGCCAGCCGGACTAGCGGGGGGACCTACAATGAGCAGTTCTTC

J gene: TRBJ2-7
V gene: TRBV7-2
clone size: few
D gene: TRBD1
CDR3 protein: CASTDSGQGPSEQYF
CDR3 DNA: TGTGCCAGCACCGACTCGGGACAGGGTCCCTCCGAGCAGTACTTC

J gene: TRBJ2-3
V gene: TRBV5-1
clone size: NA
D gene: NA
CDR3 protein: CASSLGGASTDTQYF
CDR3 DNA: TGCGCCAGCAGCTTGGGCGGGGCCAGCACAGATACGCAGTATTTT

J gene: TRBJ2-3
V gene: TRBV9
clone size: NA
D gene: NA
CDR3 protein: CASSLSGPSTDTQYF
CDR3 DNA: TGTGCCAGCAGCCTTTCGGGGCCCAGCACAGATACGCAGTATTTT

J gene: TRBJ2-4
V gene: TRBV30
clone size: NA
D gene: NA
CDR3 protein: CAWRRELQGIQYF
CDR3 DNA: TGTGCCTGGAGAAGGGAGCTCCAGGGCATTCAGTACTTC

J gene: TRBJ1-2
V gene: TRBV4-3
clone size: NA
D gene: NA
CDR3 protein: CASSQGGFGYTF
CDR3 DNA: TGCGCCAGCAGCCAAGGGGGTTTTGGCTACACCTTC

J gene: TRBJ2-2
V gene: TRBV7-8
clone size: NA
D gene: TRBD1
CDR3 protein: CASSYRTRQGWTGELFF
CDR3 DNA: TGTGCCAGCAGCTACCGCACAAGACAGGGGTGGACCGGGGAGCTGTTTTTT

J gene: TRBJ2-3
V gene: TRBV9
clone size: NA
D gene: NA
CDR3 protein: CASSVGGSEGGTDTQYF
CDR3 DNA: TGTGCCAGCAGCGTAGGGGGTAGCGAGGGCGGCACAGATACGCAGTATTTT

J gene: TRBJ1-6
V gene: TRBV29-1
clone size: NA
D gene: NA
CDR3 protein: CSGRTGPGGPLHF
CDR3 DNA: TGCAGCGGCCGAACAGGCCCTGGGGGACCCCTCCACTTT

J gene: TRBJ2-7
V gene: TRBV5-6
clone size: NA
D gene: NA
CDR3 protein: CASSFVGQKSSYEQYF
CDR3 DNA: TGTGCCAGCAGCTTTGTCGGACAGAAAAGCTCCTACGAGCAGTACTTC

J gene: TRBJ2-1
V gene: TRBV5-1
clone size: NA
D gene: NA
CDR3 protein: CASSLAFRGVNEQFF
CDR3 DNA: TGCGCCAGCAGCTTGGCCTTCAGGGGGGTCAATGAGCAGTTCTTC

J gene: TRBJ1-5
V gene: TRBV28
clone size: NA
D gene: NA
CDR3 protein: CASKETEHQPQHF
CDR3 DNA: TGTGCCAGCAAGGAGACAGAGCATCAGCCCCAGCATTTT

J gene: TRBJ1-2
V gene: TRBV28
clone size: NA
D gene: NA
CDR3 protein: CASSLGGSRLNYGYTF
CDR3 DNA: TGTGCCAGCAGTTTAGGGGGCAGCCGACTCAACTATGGCTACACCTTC

J gene: TRBJ1-5
V gene: TRBV28
clone size: NA
D gene: NA
CDR3 protein: CASSPSTGLGSIDQPQHF
CDR3 DNA: TGTGCCAGCAGTCCTTCTACAGGGTTGGGTTCCATTGATCAGCCCCAGCATTTT

J gene: TRBJ1-1
V gene: TRBV6-4
clone size: NA
D gene: TRBD1
CDR3 protein: CASTGQTCEAFF
CDR3 DNA: TGTGCCAGTACGGGACAGACTTGTGAAGCTTTCTTT

J gene: TRBJ2-3
V gene: TRBV7-8
clone size: NA
D gene: TRBD2
CDR3 protein: CASSLAGLAGDTQYF
CDR3 DNA: TGTGCCAGCAGCTTAGCGGGGCTAGCGGGGGATACGCAGTATTTT

J gene: TRBJ2-7
V gene: TRBV6-1
clone size: NA
D gene: TRBD1
CDR3 protein: CASSDPGQSYEQYF
CDR3 DNA: TGTGCCAGCAGTGATCCGGGACAGTCCTACGAGCAGTACTTC

J gene: TRBJ2-5
V gene: TRBV14
clone size: NA
D gene: TRBD2
CDR3 protein: CASSQTGLAGETQYF
CDR3 DNA: TGTGCCAGCAGCCAGACGGGACTAGCGGGAGAGACCCAGTACTTC

J gene: TRBJ2-5
V gene: TRBV28
clone size: NA
D gene: NA
CDR3 protein: CASSAGSGATQETQYF
CDR3 DNA: TGTGCCAGCAGTGCGGGGTCGGGGGCAACGCAAGAGACCCAGTACTTC

J gene: TRBJ2-5
V gene: TRBV20-1
clone size: once
D gene: NA
CDR3 protein: CSARRETQYF
CDR3 DNA: TGCAGTGCTAGACGGGAGACCCAGTACTTC

J gene: TRBJ1-1
V gene: TRBV2
clone size: NA
D gene: TRBD1
CDR3 protein: CASSGEGAGTEAFF
CDR3 DNA: TGTGCCAGCAGTGGTGAGGGGGCCGGCACTGAAGCTTTCTTT

J gene: TRBJ2-2
V gene: TRBV18
clone size: once
D gene: TRBD1
CDR3 protein: CASSPPGQGSHTGELFF
CDR3 DNA: TGTGCCAGCTCACCACCCGGACAGGGGTCGCACACCGGGGAGCTGTTTTTT

J gene: TRBJ1-1
V gene: TRBV9
clone size: NA
D gene: NA
CDR3 protein: CASSVGGRGVTEAFF
CDR3 DNA: TGTGCCAGCAGCGTAGGAGGTCGTGGGGTCACTGAAGCTTTCTTT

J gene: TRBJ2-3
V gene: TRBV6-6
clone size: NA
D gene: TRBD2
CDR3 protein: CASTRTSGNTQYF
CDR3 DNA: TGTGCCAGCACTCGGACTAGCGGCAATACGCAGTATTTT